The clone carrying this T cell receptor beta chain appeared many times. Its cognate antigen is unknown. The data are from a study of T cell repertoires in cytomegalovirus infection. Overall study: It was the public TCR beta signatures that indicated both CMV infection and matching HLA type. Study outcomes and limitations: Carriers of CMV plus the relevant HLA were identified by cumulative public TCR beta family frequency. CMV-specific TCR beta clonotypes restricted by HLA-C dominated the ex vivo response.

TCRdb re-called the reads with MiXCR, one entry per CDR3 protein. The sample holds roughly 760,000 distinct CDR3 sequences, about a third seen once. This receptor was taken from a human donor in good health (CMV status not recorded). Some clones in this sample may be carry-over from other donors' samples. Sequenced material: PBMCs.

CDR3 bases: TGTGCCAGCAGTTTTCTTCTGGCCTCGGGACTGTTCTTC. Its translation: CASSFLLASGLFF. This chain uses TRBV12-3 or TRBV12-4 with TRBJ2-1; TRBD2 might be the D (6 bases). Trimming shortened V by 3 bases and J by 15 bases, and 18 bases separated the two germline ends. The CDR3 loop spans 13 amino acids.